This T cell receptor (beta chain) derives from a study of CD8 T cells in ankylosing spondylitis. Findings and caveats of the study: Clones linked to the disease showed a CD8+ phenotype. They occurred at relatively low frequencies in peripheral blood. For ankylosing spondylitis blood, a TCR beta motif of about eight highly homologous variants appeared characteristic.

In making TCR beta libraries, quantitative 5'-RACE with molecular barcodes was used. TCRdb processed the 5' RACE reads anew with MiXCR; each CDR3 protein has one entry. The data show 200,000 or so distinct CDR3 sequences, over 10% seen once. CDR3 size: 14 residues. From germline, CDR1 is MNHNS and CDR2 SASEGT. Turning to this clonotype: Its target is unknown. Being one base from a much bigger clone, this may be a read error.

V gene TRBV6-1 combines with J gene TRBJ1-2, with D unresolved. The sequence was collected from a female donor with ankylosing spondylitis or in good health (not recorded which). Sequencing was performed on blood, either unsorted or a sorted T cell fraction (not recorded which). CDR3 protein: CASSESPINYGNTF. The DNA of the CDR3 is TGTGCCAGCAGTGAGAGCCCGATTAACTATGGCAACACCTTC.